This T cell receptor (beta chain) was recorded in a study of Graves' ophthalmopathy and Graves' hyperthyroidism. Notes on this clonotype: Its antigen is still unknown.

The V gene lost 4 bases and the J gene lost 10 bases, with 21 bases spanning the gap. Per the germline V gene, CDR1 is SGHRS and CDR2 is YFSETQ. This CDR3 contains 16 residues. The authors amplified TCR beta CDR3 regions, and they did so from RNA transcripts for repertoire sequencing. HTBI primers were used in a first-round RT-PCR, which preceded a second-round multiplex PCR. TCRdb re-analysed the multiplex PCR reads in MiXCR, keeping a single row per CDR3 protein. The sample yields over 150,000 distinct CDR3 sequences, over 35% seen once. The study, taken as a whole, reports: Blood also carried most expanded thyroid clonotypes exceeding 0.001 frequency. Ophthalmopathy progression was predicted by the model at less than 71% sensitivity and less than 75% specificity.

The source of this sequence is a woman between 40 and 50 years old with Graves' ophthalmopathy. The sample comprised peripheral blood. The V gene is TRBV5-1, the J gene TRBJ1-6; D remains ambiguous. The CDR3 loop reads CASSPDARVGHSPLHF. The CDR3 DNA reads TGCGCCAGCAGCCCGGACGCTCGAGTGGGCCACTCACCCCTCCACTTT.